These 27 T cell receptor beta chains originate from one sample sequenced in a study of cytomegalovirus exposure and HLA in healthy donors. The PCR had 60 Vbeta and 13 Jbeta primers. Assay used: immunoSEQ multiplex PCR; TCRdb lists only in-frame clones, some missing. The data show around 100,000 clones, around three quarters seen once. Material: PBMCs. The receptors shown here come from a young woman in good health and CMV-seropositive.

The J gene is TRBJ2-7, the V gene TRBV19; weak D call: TRBD1 (6 bases). The germline gives CDR1 LNHDA, CDR2 SQIVND (reference sequence). The germline V and J ends were trimmed by 5 bases and 6 bases, with 17 bases remaining between them. CDR3 length: 14 residues. CDR3: CASSLLIRGGEQYF. The CDR3 DNA reads TGTGCCAGTAGTTTATTAATTCGAGGGGGCGAGCAGTACTTC.

The chain carries TRBV6-4 and TRBJ2-7; 10 bases line up with TRBD2. Germline loops: CDR1 MRHNA, CDR2 SNTAGT. The CDR3 has 16 amino acids. The junction had 8 bases not matched to a gene; V was cut back by 3 bases and J by 3 bases. The chain's CDR3 is CASSESSGRGFYEQYF. CDR3 nucleotides: TGTGCCAGCAGTGAGTCTAGCGGGAGAGGTTTCTACGAGCAGTACTTC.

The chain uses TRBV5-4 and TRBJ2-5; 12 bases agree with TRBD2. CDR3 length: 14 amino acids. Germline loops: CDR1 SGHNT, CDR2 YYREEE (reference sequence). V was pared by 5 bases and J by 4 bases, with 3 bases of the junction left unmatched. This CDR3 reads CASRTGLAGETQYF. CDR3 DNA sequence: TGTGCCAGCAGGACGGGACTAGCGGGAGAGACCCAGTACTTC.

A few counts support this clone. The chain couples TRBV5-1 to TRBJ1-1, with D possibly being TRBD1 (6 bases). This CDR3 has 15 amino acids. V was clipped by 2 bases and J by 3 bases, with 14 bases between them. Germline assignment: CDR1 SGHRS and CDR2 YFSETQ. The CDR3, as DNA: TGCGCCAGCAGCTTATCAGGGGCGCGGGACACTGAAGCTTTCTTT. It translates to CASSLSGARDTEAFF. Combining the CDR3 with reference TRBV5-1 and TRBJ1-1 gives the whole variable domain KAGVTQTPRYLIKTRGQQVTLSCSPISGHRSVSWYQQTPGQGLQFLFEYFSETQRNKGNFPGRFSGRQFSNSRSEMNVSTLELGDSALYLCASSLSGARDTEAFFGQGTRLTVV.

The rearrangement joins TRBV11-2 to TRBJ2-7; TRBD1 matches at 7 bases. CDR1 and CDR2 (germline): SGHAT, FQNNGV. Unmatched junction bases numbered 8, after V lost 4 bases and J lost 2 bases. CDR3 length: 15 amino acids. CDR3 sequence: CASSSRPGQTYEQYF. The DNA for the CDR3 is TGTGCCAGCAGCTCACGACCGGGACAGACCTACGAGCAGTACTTC.

The chain recombines TRBV7-3 with TRBJ2-1; D not certain. V was trimmed by 4 bases and J by 5 bases, leaving 15 bases between them. This CDR3 is 15 amino acids long. Germline V gene data show CDR1 as SGHTA and CDR2 as FQGTGA. CDR3 sequence: CASSSPPVLNNEQFF. For the CDR3, the DNA is TGTGCCAGCAGCTCCCCGCCGGTCCTTAACAATGAGCAGTTCTTC.

The chain employs TRBV15 and TRBJ2-7, with unresolved D. V dropped 3 bases and J dropped 1 base, with 13 bases sitting between them. This CDR3 comprises 15 residues. Germline CDR1 reads LNHNV; CDR2 reads YYDKDF (reference sequence). The DNA of the CDR3 is TGTGCCACCAGCAGGCAGGCCCTTCTTTCCTACGAGCAGTACTTC. Translation: CATSRQALLSYEQYF.

The chain couples TRBV11-3 to TRBJ1-1; 8 nucleotides align to TRBD1. V shed 5 bases, J shed 1 base, and the junction held 9 bases outside the gene matches. In germline, CDR1 is SGHNT, CDR2 YENEEA. This CDR3 spans 16 amino acids. This CDR3 is CASSPGQVKPNTEAFF. The CDR3 DNA follows: TGTGCCAGCAGCCCGGGACAGGTTAAACCGAACACTGAAGCTTTCTTT. Combining the CDR3 with reference TRBV11-3 and TRBJ1-1 gives the whole variable domain EAGVVQSPRYKIIEKKQPVAFWCNPISGHNTLYWYLQNLGQGPELLIRYENEEAVDDSQLPKDRFSAERLKGVDSTLKIQPAELGDSAVYLCASSPGQVKPNTEAFFGQGTRLTVV.

The chain recombines TRBV2 with TRBJ2-1; tentative D call: TRBD2 (6 bases). The germline V and J ends were trimmed by 4 bases and 5 bases, with 15 bases remaining between them. In germline, CDR1 is SNHLY, CDR2 FYNNEI. CDR3 length equals 15 residues. In DNA form, the CDR3 reads TGTGCCAGCAGTGGCGGCGGGATCCGGGACAATGAGCAGTTCTTC. Residues: CASSGGGIRDNEQFF.

The chain uses TRBV9 and TRBJ1-5; 9 bases match TRBD1. The CDR3 is 15 residues long. CDR1 and CDR2 (germline): SGDLS, YYNGEE. The junction had 6 bases not matched to a gene; V was cut back by 6 bases and J by 2 bases. CDR3 nucleotides: TGTGCCAGCACCCCGGGGGACAGGGGCAATCAGCCCCAGCATTTT. Translation: CASTPGDRGNQPQHF. Full variable domain (remainder filled in from reference TRBV9 and TRBJ1-5): DSGVTQTPKHLITATGQRVTLRCSPRSGDLSVYWYQQSLDQGLQFLIQYYNGEERAKGNILERFSAQQFPDLHSELNLSSLELGDSALYFCASTPGDRGNQPQHFGDGTRLSIL.

This clone turned up a few times. V usage is TRBV25-1 and J usage is TRBJ2-1; unclear D gene. With 7 bases removed from V and 4 bases from J, the gap between germline ends came to 11 bases. Germline V gene data show CDR1 as MGHDK and CDR2 as SYGVNS. The CDR3 length is 13 residues. The CDR3 DNA reads TGTGCCAGCATGGGCAGAGCTTACAATGAGCAGTTCTTC. Translation: CASMGRAYNEQFF.

This chain connects TRBV7-8 to TRBJ2-2; possibly TRBD2 for D (5 bases). The CDR3 contains 18 residues. CDR1 SGHVS and CDR2 FQNEAQ come from the germline V gene. V lost 0 bases and J lost 0, with 14 bases in between. CDR3 amino acids: CASSLARSGNSNTGELFF. CDR3 coding DNA: TGTGCCAGCAGCTTAGCGAGGTCGGGGAATTCGAACACCGGGGAGCTGTTTTTT.

This clone was seen a handful of times. This chain connects TRBV25-1 to TRBJ1-1; weak D call: TRBD1 (6 bases). The CDR3 has 13 residues. Germline CDR1 and CDR2: MGHDK and SYGVNS. Trimming took 5 bases from V and 1 from J, leaving 8 bases between them. The CDR3 sequence is CASSWTENTEAFF. The DNA for the CDR3 is TGTGCCAGCAGTTGGACAGAGAACACTGAAGCTTTCTTT.

The CDR3: CASSPPSLNYGYTF. The CDR3 DNA sequence: TGCGCCAGCAGCCCACCCTCACTAAACTATGGCTACACCTTC. The V call is TRBV4-1, the J call TRBJ1-2; unclear D gene. This CDR3 contains 14 residues. Germline-derived CDR1 and CDR2 are MGHRA and YSYEKL. Trimming took 4 bases from V and 2 from J, leaving 11 bases between them.

The genes are TRBV6-5 and TRBJ1-2; TRBD1 matches at 8 bases. V lost 6 bases to trimming and J lost 2 bases; unmatched junction nucleotides: 8. Germline V gene sequence: CDR1 MNHEY, CDR2 SVGAGI. The CDR3 contains 15 residues. This CDR3 reads CASSPSRQGNYGYTF. Here the CDR3 DNA reads TGTGCCAGCAGCCCCAGCCGACAGGGGAACTATGGCTACACCTTC.

This clone was seen once. The V and J genes are TRBV4-2 and TRBJ1-3, with TRBD1 matching over 7 bases. The germline V gene has CDR1 LGHNA and CDR2 YNFKEQ. The CDR3 is made up of 16 amino acids. Trimming removed 4 bases from V and 4 bases from J; junction bases left unmatched: 10. In nucleotides, the CDR3 is TGTGCCAGCAGCCCATTGCGAACAGGGGACGGAAACACCATATATTTT. This gives the protein CASSPLRTGDGNTIYF.

The CDR3 sequence: CASSGTSVEDTQYF. CDR3 sequence (DNA): TGTGCCAGCAGCGGGACTAGCGTGGAAGATACGCAGTATTTT. The V call is TRBV9, the J call TRBJ2-3; 9 nucleotides agree with TRBD2. J lost 5 bases, V lost 3 bases, and 4 bases had no gene match. This CDR3 is built from 14 residues. Germline V CDR1 and CDR2: SGDLS, YYNGEE.

The V gene is TRBV7-9, the J gene TRBJ1-2; D might be TRBD1 (6 bases). V was pared by 4 bases and J by 5 bases, with 14 bases between. CDR1 and CDR2 from the germline V gene are SEHNR and FQNEAQ (reference sequence). The CDR3 spans 14 residues. CDR3 sequence: CASSSSTGPYGYTF. The CDR3 DNA is TGTGCCAGCAGCTCATCGACAGGACCTTATGGCTACACCTTC. Based on the CDR3 plus reference TRBV7-9 and TRBJ1-2, the full variable domain is DTGVSQNPRHKITKRGQNVTFRCDPISEHNRLYWYRQTLGQGPEFLTYFQNEAQLEKSRLLSDRFSAERPKGSFSTLEIQRTEQGDSAMYLCASSSSTGPYGYTFGSGTRLTVV.

V and J are TRBV20-1 and TRBJ2-7; D uncertain. Trimming took 3 bases from V and 4 from J, leaving 7 bases between them. This CDR3 comprises 11 residues. Germline CDR1 reads DFQATT; CDR2 reads SNEGSKA (reference sequence). The CDR3 spells CSASHGYEQYF. Written as DNA, the CDR3 is TGCAGTGCTAGTCACGGGTACGAGCAGTACTTC.

CDR3: CASSFTGGSNEQFF. CDR3 in DNA: TGCGCCAGCAGCTTTACGGGAGGATCCAATGAGCAGTTCTTC. This chain links TRBV5-1 with TRBJ2-1; TRBD2 aligns across 7 bases. The CDR3 spans 14 residues. V shed 2 bases and J 6 bases; nucleotides not matched to a gene: 5. Germline V gives CDR1 SGHRS, CDR2 YFSETQ.

This clone has just one count. This chain connects TRBV9 to TRBJ1-5, with D unclear. V was clipped by 2 bases and J by 2 bases, with 8 bases between them. The CDR3 sequence is 14 residues long. CDR1 is SGDLS and CDR2 is YYNGEE in the germline V gene. The chain's CDR3 is CASSVGEGNQPQHF. The CDR3 DNA sequence: TGTGCCAGCAGCGTTGGGGAGGGCAATCAGCCCCAGCATTTT.

The rearrangement links TRBV4-1 to TRBJ1-1, with TRBD1 as a possible D gene (5 bases). Germline values: CDR1 MGHRA, CDR2 YSYEKL. This CDR3 comprises 17 residues. The germline V and J ends were trimmed by 8 bases and 0 bases, with 22 bases remaining between them. The CDR3 reads CASSAGGKGRMNTEAFF. DNA of the CDR3: TGCGCCAGCTCAGCGGGGGGAAAAGGACGGATGAACACTGAAGCTTTCTTT.

In the case of this clone: Mismatch with germline at one junction end may stem from a read error. The chain is built from TRBV5-4 and TRBJ2-3; D is uncertain. Germline V gene sequence: CDR1 SGHNT, CDR2 YYREEE (reference sequence). The CDR3 length is 13 residues. As DNA, the CDR3 is TGTGCCAGCAGCTTGGGCAGCACAGATGCGCAGTATTTT. Its translation is CASSLGSTDAQYF.

The chain uses TRBV27 and TRBJ2-7; perhaps TRBD1 as D (5 bases). The CDR3 totals 14 residues. Trimming cost V 2 bases and J 0 bases, with 8 bases left between them. CDR1 MNHEY and CDR2 SMNVEV come from the germline V gene (reference sequence). CDR3 amino acids: CASSLSRDSYEQYF. For the CDR3, the DNA is TGTGCCAGCAGTTTAAGCAGGGACTCCTACGAGCAGTACTTC.

V gene TRBV7-9 combines with J gene TRBJ1-1; D is uncertain. V lost 7 bases and J 5 bases, leaving 8 bases between the germline ends. Germline CDR1 and CDR2: SEHNR and FQNEAQ (reference sequence). The CDR3 is 11 amino acids. The CDR3 region has the DNA TGTGCCAGCAACTATGTAACTGAAGCTTTCTTT. It specifies CASNYVTEAFF.

V usage is TRBV7-3 and J usage is TRBJ2-1, with 7 bases fitting TRBD2. The germline gives CDR1 SGHTA, CDR2 FQGTGA. The CDR3 spans 17 residues. V gave up 5 bases and J gave up 2 bases; unmatched junction bases: 12. The CDR3 loop reads CASSPPLREPAYNEQFF. CDR3 nucleotides: TGTGCCAGCAGCCCCCCTCTGCGGGAGCCGGCCTACAATGAGCAGTTCTTC.

The chain is built from TRBV6-5 and TRBJ2-2; 7 bases align to TRBD1. This CDR3 has 15 residues. V gave up 6 bases and J gave up 7 bases; unmatched junction bases: 11. Germline V gene data show CDR1 as MNHEY and CDR2 as SVGAGI. CDR3 loop: CASRKGDSVVGELFF. The CDR3 DNA reads TGTGCCAGCAGAAAAGGGGACAGCGTGGTCGGGGAGCTGTTTTTT.